Listed below are T cell receptor beta chains from one sample, sequenced in a study of cytomegalovirus exposure and HLA in healthy donors. The protocol was immunoSEQ multiplex PCR, while the TCRdb copy is restricted to in-frame clones and leaves out a portion. Here the sample spans around 94,000 clones, about 73% being singletons. Sequencing was done on a sample of PBMCs. The source is a woman between 40 and 50 years old in good health and CMV-seropositive. Each CDR3 is given with its conserved first and last residue. Each record gives: V gene, J gene, D gene, CDR3 protein. D genes are given only for firm matches.

TRBV9,TRBJ2-1,TRBD2,CASSSAGAILNEQFF
TRBV6-5,.,.,CASKGDHSYEQYF
TRBV28,TRBJ1-1,TRBD1,CASSLETGRGDTEAFF
TRBV5-1,TRBJ2-3,.,CASRGYTDTQYF
TRBV18,TRBJ2-7,TRBD1,CASSKSGTDSYEQYF
TRBV7-9,TRBJ2-5,.,CSSSLSQLKETQYF
TRBV27,TRBJ2-7,.,CASSPTGLQGTAYEQYF
TRBV7-9,TRBJ2-3,TRBD2,CASSSGLAGTTDTQYF
TRBV19,TRBJ2-1,TRBD2,CASSIGRAGEKSSYNEQFF
TRBV27,TRBJ2-7,TRBD2,CASSLSGGPPSYEQYF
TRBV4-3,TRBJ1-4,.,CASSRGVATNEKLFF
TRBV27,TRBJ2-7,.,CASSMTQGYHEQYF
TRBV14,TRBJ1-1,.,CASSLLGLNTEAFF
TRBV6-5,.,TRBD2,CASRAGLAGGYEQYF
TRBV28,TRBJ1-5,.,CASSLIFSAGNNQPQHF
TRBV6-1,TRBJ2-3,TRBD1,CASSGTGALSVTQYF
TRBV7-9,TRBJ2-3,TRBD1,CASSGAGGFADTQYF
TRBV18,TRBJ1-1,TRBD1,CASSRTGTNTEAFF
TRBV7-2,TRBJ2-7,TRBD2,CASSRGGEGREQYF
TRBV5-1,TRBJ2-2,TRBD1,CASSLAGGPGVTGELFF
TRBV28,TRBJ1-2,TRBD1,CASRGQGAYGYTF
TRBV7-8,TRBJ1-2,.,CASSLAHRNYGYTF
TRBV19,.,.,CASSDSYEQYF
TRBV7-7,TRBJ2-1,.,CASSLESGIGNEQFF
TRBV5-6,TRBJ2-1,.,CASSLQTPYNEQFF
TRBV6-6,TRBJ2-2,TRBD1,CASSQYRGVAGELFF
TRBV6-6,TRBJ2-7,TRBD1,CASSYGDRGHEQYF
TRBV11-3,TRBJ2-5,.,CASSLDGGQETQYF